What follows are 19 T cell receptor beta chains derived from one specimen sequenced in a study of T cells in Graves' hyperthyroidism and ophthalmopathy. Authors of the study amplified TCR beta CDR3 regions from RNA transcripts. First-round RT-PCR of the TCR CDR3 relied on the HTBI primer set. MiXCR was run by TCRdb on the multiplex PCR reads, yielding one entry per CDR3 protein. The sample yields about 300,000 distinct CDR3 sequences, approximately 14% seen once. Source material: blood. The source is a woman aged 40 to 49 with Graves' hyperthyroidism.

This clonotype was detected ten times or more. The V gene is TRBV6-1, the J gene TRBJ2-7; possibly TRBD1 or TRBD2 for D (6 bases each). CDR3 length: 13 amino acids. Germline-derived CDR1 and CDR2 are MNHNS and SASEGT. Trimming removed 11 bases at V and 1 base at J, with 15 bases between. This CDR3 is CAGGAGASYEQYF. CDR3 nucleotides: TGTGCCGGAGGGGCAGGGGCGTCCTACGAGCAGTACTTC.

This clonotype occurred many times. V is TRBV6-1 and J is TRBJ1-1; a possible D gene is TRBD1 (5 bases). V dropped 5 bases and J dropped 5 bases, with 12 bases sitting between them. Looked up from germline, CDR1 is MNHNS and CDR2 is SASEGT. The CDR3 loop spans 13 amino acids. The CDR3 DNA reads TGTGCCAGCAGTATGGGGGGGAGGACTGAAGCTTTCTTT. Protein sequence: CASSMGGRTEAFF.

In its sample, this clonotype was seen many times. The chain links TRBV2 to TRBJ2-7, with a tentative D call TRBD2 (6 bases). The V end lost 5 bases, the J end lost 3 bases, and 17 bases lay between the germline ends. This CDR3 spans 15 amino acids. CDR1 and CDR2 from the germline V gene are SNHLY and FYNNEI. CDR3 DNA sequence: TGTGCCAGCAGTCTGGGCGGGACTCGTAGCTACGAGCAGTACTTC. Its translation is CASSLGGTRSYEQYF.

V gene TRBV12-3 or TRBV12-4 combines with J gene TRBJ2-7; D perhaps matches TRBD1 (6 bases). CDR3 length: 13 amino acids. Trimming shortened V by 4 bases and J by 2 bases, and 9 bases separated the two germline ends. The CDR3 reads CASSSAGAYEQYF. The CDR3 nucleotides are TGTGCCAGCAGTTCGGCAGGGGCCTACGAGCAGTACTTC.

This clonotype was observed at least ten times. The V and J genes are TRBV7-8 and TRBJ1-2; 11 bases align to TRBD1. V lost 9 bases, J lost 5 bases, and 5 bases stayed unmatched. Germline CDR1 is SGHVS and CDR2 is FQNEAQ. CDR3 length: 13 residues. Here the CDR3 reads CASVRDRGYGYTF. The DNA of the CDR3 is TGTGCCAGTGTCAGGGACAGGGGGTATGGCTACACCTTC.

V gene TRBV20-1 combines with J gene TRBJ2-2, with D perhaps matching TRBD2 (6 bases). This CDR3 is 13 amino acids long. V lost 5 bases and J lost 2, with 9 bases in between. Germline V CDR1 and CDR2: DFQATT, SNEGSKA (reference sequence). The CDR3 DNA sequence: TGCAGTGCTTCTAGCGCTAACACCGGGGAGCTGTTTTTT. It translates to CSASSANTGELFF.

This clonotype was picked up many times. The chain has TRBV11-3 and TRBJ2-3; a possible D gene is TRBD2 (5 bases). Germline assignment: CDR1 SGHNT and CDR2 YENEEA. CDR3 size: 14 residues. V was pared by 5 bases and J by 4 bases, with 13 bases between. The CDR3 sequence: CASSLGRSSDTQYF. The CDR3, as DNA: TGTGCCAGCAGCCTGGGGAGATCCTCAGATACGCAGTATTTT.

This clonotype has more than one count but fewer than ten. The V gene is TRBV12-3 or TRBV12-4, the J gene TRBJ2-1; the match to TRBD2 covers 14 bases. Trimming removed 3 bases from V and 8 bases from J; junction bases left unmatched: 6. This CDR3 is built from 16 residues. CDR3 DNA sequence: TGTGCCAGCAGTTTGGGACTAGCGGGAGAGGAATATGAGCAGTTCTTC. As protein: CASSLGLAGEEYEQFF.

In its sample, this clonotype was seen many times. One end of the junction fails to match germline, which may point to a read error. This sequence joins TRBV5-1 and TRBJ2-3; tentative D call: TRBD2 (6 bases). Germline CDR1 SGHRS, CDR2 YFSETQ. There are 13 residues in the CDR3. The CDR3: CASSLAATDTQYF. CDR3 bases: TGTGCCAGCAGCTTAGCGGCGACAGATACGCAGTATTTT.

This clonotype was observed at least ten times. CDR3 bases: TGTGCCAGCAGTTTACTCCCCCCGAACACTGAAGCTTTCTTT. The encoded protein is CASSLLPPNTEAFF. The chain joins TRBV28 to TRBJ1-1; D is undetermined. The CDR3 runs to 14 residues. CDR1 is MDHEN, CDR2 SYDVKM, per germline. Trimming removed 2 bases from V and 1 base from J, with 8 bases in between.

V gene TRBV29-1 combines with J gene TRBJ2-3; D is uncertain. Trimming took 7 bases from V and 3 from J, leaving 11 bases between them. The CDR3 totals 12 residues. Germline lookup yields CDR1 SQVTM and CDR2 ANQGSEA. CDR3 sequence: CSAIYETDTQYF. In DNA form, the CDR3 reads TGCAGCGCCATCTATGAAACAGATACGCAGTATTTT.

This clonotype was counted between two and nine times. The V and J genes are TRBV11-2 and TRBJ2-4; D is unresolved. Trimming took 4 bases from V and 7 from J, leaving 20 bases between them. CDR1 and CDR2 from the germline V gene are SGHAT and FQNNGV. This CDR3 spans 16 amino acids. CDR3 loop: CASSSEWPDPLNIQYF. The CDR3 nucleotides read TGTGCCAGCAGCTCAGAGTGGCCCGACCCCTTGAACATTCAGTACTTC.

This clonotype has at least ten counts. This sequence joins TRBV30 and TRBJ1-4; D is unresolved. The germline CDR1 and CDR2 sequences are GTSNPN and SVGIG (reference sequence). CDR3 size: 14 residues. Between the trimmed V and J ends, which lost 2 bases and 6 bases, there was a span of 13 bases. Written as DNA, the CDR3 is TGTGCCTGGAGTAGTAAGTTCTCCGATGAAAAACTGTTTTTT. Translated, it gives CAWSSKFSDEKLFF.

This clonotype was seen a handful of times. V usage is TRBV27 and J usage is TRBJ2-6, with D hard to call. V dropped 0 bases and J dropped 1 base, with 19 bases sitting between them. The CDR3 consists of 20 residues. Germline V gene data show CDR1 as MNHEY and CDR2 as SMNVEV (reference sequence). Here the CDR3 reads CASSLSAPATRYSGANVLTF. CDR3 DNA: TGTGCCAGCAGTTTATCGGCGCCCGCCACACGTTATTCTGGGGCCAACGTCCTGACTTTC.

The chain uses TRBV5-6 and TRBJ2-7; 11 positions match TRBD2. The length of the CDR3 is 16 residues. Germline-derived CDR1 and CDR2 are SGHDT and YYEEEE. V trimming: 3 bases; J trimming: 6 bases; junction bases outside the gene matches: 11. CDR3 in DNA: TGTGCCAGCAGCTCGCCGACTAGCGGGAAATCGGGCGAGCAGTACTTC. It is translated as CASSSPTSGKSGEQYF. Using reference TRBV5-6 and TRBJ2-7 for the parts outside the CDR3, the full variable domain is DAGVTQSPTHLIKTRGQQVTLRCSPKSGHDTVSWYQQALGQGPQFIFQYYEEEERQRGNFPDRFSGHQFPNYSSELNVNALLLGDSALYLCASSSPTSGKSGEQYFGPGTRLTVT.

This clonotype was recorded many times. The J gene is TRBJ2-1, the V gene TRBV20-1; TRBD2 is a possible D gene (5 bases). The CDR3 sequence is 12 residues long. Germline V gene data show CDR1 as DFQATT and CDR2 as SNEGSKA (reference sequence). As DNA, the CDR3 is TGCAGCCTTGGAGGCCCTCGCGATGAGCAGTTCTTC. Protein sequence: CSLGGPRDEQFF.

This rearrangement joins TRBV18 to TRBJ1-2; D gene ambiguous. This CDR3 spans 14 amino acids. Per germline, CDR1 KGHSH and CDR2 LQKENI. The V and J ends lost 1 base and 8 bases respectively, with 14 bases between them. The CDR3 nucleotides read TGTGCCAGCTCACCACAGGGTCAACTTAAGGGCTACACCTTC. It translates to CASSPQGQLKGYTF.

This clonotype was seen a few times. The chain links TRBV19 to TRBJ2-7; 8 nucleotides align to TRBD2. The CDR3 contains 16 residues. The ends lost 3 bases at V and 5 bases at J; junction bases unmatched: 12. Per germline, CDR1 LNHDA and CDR2 SQIVND (reference sequence). The CDR3 DNA follows: TGTGCCAGTAGTATCCCAGGAAGCGGGAGTACCGACGAGCAGTACTTC. It translates to CASSIPGSGSTDEQYF. Combining the CDR3 with reference TRBV19 and TRBJ2-7 gives the whole variable domain DGGITQSPKYLFRKEGQNVTLSCEQNLNHDAMYWYRQDPGQGLRLIYYSQIVNDFQKGDIAEGYSVSREKKESFPLTVTSAQKNPTAFYLCASSIPGSGSTDEQYFGPGTRLTVT.

This clonotype appeared many times. V and J are TRBV5-6 and TRBJ2-3; 8 bases are a match to TRBD1. Looked up from germline, CDR1 is SGHDT and CDR2 is YYEEEE. The CDR3 loop spans 13 amino acids. J lost 9 bases, V lost 4 bases, and 7 bases had no gene match. CDR3 nucleotides: TGTGCCAGCAGCCAGGGGGACAGGCGGACGCAGTATTTT. This gives the protein CASSQGDRRTQYF. Full variable domain (remainder filled in from reference TRBV5-6 and TRBJ2-3): DAGVTQSPTHLIKTRGQQVTLRCSPKSGHDTVSWYQQALGQGPQFIFQYYEEEERQRGNFPDRFSGHQFPNYSSELNVNALLLGDSALYLCASSQGDRRTQYFGPGTRLTVL.